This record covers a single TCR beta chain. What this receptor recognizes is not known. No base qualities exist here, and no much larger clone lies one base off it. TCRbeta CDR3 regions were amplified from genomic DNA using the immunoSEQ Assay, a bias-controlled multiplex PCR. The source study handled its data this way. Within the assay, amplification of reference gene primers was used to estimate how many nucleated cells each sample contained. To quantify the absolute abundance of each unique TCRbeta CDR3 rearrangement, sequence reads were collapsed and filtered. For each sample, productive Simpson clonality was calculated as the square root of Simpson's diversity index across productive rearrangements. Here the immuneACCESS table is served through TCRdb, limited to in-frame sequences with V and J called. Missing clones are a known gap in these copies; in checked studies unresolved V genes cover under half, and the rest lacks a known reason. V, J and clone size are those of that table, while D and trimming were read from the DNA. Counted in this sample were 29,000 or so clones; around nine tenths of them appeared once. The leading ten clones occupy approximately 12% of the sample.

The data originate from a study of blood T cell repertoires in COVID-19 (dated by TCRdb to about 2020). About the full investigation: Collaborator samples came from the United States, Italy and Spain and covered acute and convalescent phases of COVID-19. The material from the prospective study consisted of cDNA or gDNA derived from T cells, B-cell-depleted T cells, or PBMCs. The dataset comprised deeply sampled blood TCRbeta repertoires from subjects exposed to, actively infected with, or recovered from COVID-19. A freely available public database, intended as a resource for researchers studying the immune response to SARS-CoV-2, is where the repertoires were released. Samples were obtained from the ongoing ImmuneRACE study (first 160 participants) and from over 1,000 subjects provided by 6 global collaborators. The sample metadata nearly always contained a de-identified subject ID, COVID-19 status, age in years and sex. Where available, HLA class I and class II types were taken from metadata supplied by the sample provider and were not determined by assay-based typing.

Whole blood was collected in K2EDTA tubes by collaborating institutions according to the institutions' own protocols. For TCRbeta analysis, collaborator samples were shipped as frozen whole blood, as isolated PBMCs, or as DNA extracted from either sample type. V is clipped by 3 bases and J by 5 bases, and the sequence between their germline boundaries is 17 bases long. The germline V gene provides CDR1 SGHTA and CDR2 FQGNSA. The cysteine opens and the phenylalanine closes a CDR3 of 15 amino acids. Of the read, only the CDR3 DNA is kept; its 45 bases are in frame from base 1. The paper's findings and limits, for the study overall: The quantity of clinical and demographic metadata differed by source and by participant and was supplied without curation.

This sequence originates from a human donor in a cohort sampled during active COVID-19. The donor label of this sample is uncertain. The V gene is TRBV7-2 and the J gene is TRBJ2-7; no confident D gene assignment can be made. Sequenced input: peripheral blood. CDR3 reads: CASSFSRQREDEQYF. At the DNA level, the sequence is TGTGCCAGCAGCTTTAGTAGACAACGCGAAGACGAGCAGTACTTC. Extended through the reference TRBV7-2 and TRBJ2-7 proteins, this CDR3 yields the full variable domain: GAGVSQSPSNKVTEKGKDVELRCDPISGHTALYWYRQSLGQGLEFLIYFQGNSAPDKSGLPSDRFSAERTGGSVSTLTIQRTQQEDSAVYLCASSFSRQREDEQYFGPGTRLTVT.